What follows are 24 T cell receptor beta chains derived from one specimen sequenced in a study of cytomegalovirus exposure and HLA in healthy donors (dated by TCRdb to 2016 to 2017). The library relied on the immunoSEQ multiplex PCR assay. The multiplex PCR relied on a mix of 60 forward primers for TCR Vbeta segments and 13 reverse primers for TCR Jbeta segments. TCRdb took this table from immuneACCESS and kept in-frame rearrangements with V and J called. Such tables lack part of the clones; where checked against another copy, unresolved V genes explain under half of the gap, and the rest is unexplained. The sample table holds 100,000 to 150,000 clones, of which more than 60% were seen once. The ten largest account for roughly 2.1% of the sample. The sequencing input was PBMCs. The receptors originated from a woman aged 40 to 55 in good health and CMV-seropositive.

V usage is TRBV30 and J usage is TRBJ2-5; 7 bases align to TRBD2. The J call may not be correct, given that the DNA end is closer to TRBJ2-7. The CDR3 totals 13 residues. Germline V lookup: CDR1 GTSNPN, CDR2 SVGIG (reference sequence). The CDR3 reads CAWNRLAGYEQYF. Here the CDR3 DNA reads TGTGCCTGGAATAGACTAGCAGGGTACGAGCAGTACTTC.

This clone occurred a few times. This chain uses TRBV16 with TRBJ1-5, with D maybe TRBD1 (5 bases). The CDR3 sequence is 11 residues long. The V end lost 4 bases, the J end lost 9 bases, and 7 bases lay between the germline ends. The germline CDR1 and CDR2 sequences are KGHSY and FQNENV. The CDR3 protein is CASSRRGPQHF. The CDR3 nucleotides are TGTGCCAGCAGCCGGAGGGGGCCCCAGCATTTT.

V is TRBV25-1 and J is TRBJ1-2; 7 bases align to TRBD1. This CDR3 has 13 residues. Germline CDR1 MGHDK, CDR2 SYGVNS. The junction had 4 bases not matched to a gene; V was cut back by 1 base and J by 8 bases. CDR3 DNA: TGTGCCAGCAGTGAATCGGGCAGGGGGGGCTACACCTTC. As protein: CASSESGRGGYTF.

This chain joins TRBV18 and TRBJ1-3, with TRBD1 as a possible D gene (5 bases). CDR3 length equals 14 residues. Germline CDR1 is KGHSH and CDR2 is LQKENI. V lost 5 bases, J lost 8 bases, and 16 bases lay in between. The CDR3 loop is CASSSNAVRDTIYF. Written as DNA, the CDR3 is TGTGCCAGCTCATCAAACGCAGTCAGGGACACCATATATTTT.

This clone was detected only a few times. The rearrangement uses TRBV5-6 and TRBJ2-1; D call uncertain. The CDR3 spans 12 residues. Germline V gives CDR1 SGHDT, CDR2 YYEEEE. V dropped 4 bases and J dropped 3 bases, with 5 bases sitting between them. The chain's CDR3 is CASSTIYNEQFF. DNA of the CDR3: TGTGCCAGCAGCACAATCTACAATGAGCAGTTCTTC.

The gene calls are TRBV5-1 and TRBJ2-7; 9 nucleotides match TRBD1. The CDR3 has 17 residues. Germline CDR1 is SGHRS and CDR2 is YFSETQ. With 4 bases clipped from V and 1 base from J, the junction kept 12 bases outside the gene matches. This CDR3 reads CASSAGWGQGLSYEQYF. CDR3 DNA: TGCGCCAGCAGCGCCGGATGGGGACAGGGTCTTTCCTACGAGCAGTACTTC.

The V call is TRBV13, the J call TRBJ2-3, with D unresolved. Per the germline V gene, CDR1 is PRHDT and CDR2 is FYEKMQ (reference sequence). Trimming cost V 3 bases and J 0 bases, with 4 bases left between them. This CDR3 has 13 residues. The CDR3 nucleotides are TGTGCCAGCAGCTTGTCTAGCACAGATACGCAGTATTTT. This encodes CASSLSSTDTQYF.

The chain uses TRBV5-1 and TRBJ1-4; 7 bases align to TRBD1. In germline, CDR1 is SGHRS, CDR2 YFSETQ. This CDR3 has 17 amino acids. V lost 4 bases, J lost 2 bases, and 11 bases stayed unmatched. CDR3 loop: CASSLSPKGATNEKLFF. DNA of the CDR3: TGCGCCAGCAGCCTAAGTCCAAAGGGGGCTACTAATGAAAAACTGTTTTTT. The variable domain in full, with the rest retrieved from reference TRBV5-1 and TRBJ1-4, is KAGVTQTPRYLIKTRGQQVTLSCSPISGHRSVSWYQQTPGQGLQFLFEYFSETQRNKGNFPGRFSGRQFSNSRSEMNVSTLELGDSALYLCASSLSPKGATNEKLFFGSGTQLSVL.

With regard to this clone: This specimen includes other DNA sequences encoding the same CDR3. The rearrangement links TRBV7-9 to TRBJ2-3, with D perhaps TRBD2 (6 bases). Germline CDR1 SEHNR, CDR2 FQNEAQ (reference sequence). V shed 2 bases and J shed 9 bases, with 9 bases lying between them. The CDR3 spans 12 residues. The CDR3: CASSLSRGTQYF. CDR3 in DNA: TGTGCCAGCAGCTTATCCCGGGGGACGCAGTATTTT.

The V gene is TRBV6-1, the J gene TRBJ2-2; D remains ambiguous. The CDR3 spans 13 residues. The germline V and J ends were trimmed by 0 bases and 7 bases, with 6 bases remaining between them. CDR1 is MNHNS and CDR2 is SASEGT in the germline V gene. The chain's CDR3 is CASSEAPHGELFF. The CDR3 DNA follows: TGTGCCAGCAGTGAAGCCCCACACGGGGAGCTGTTTTTT.

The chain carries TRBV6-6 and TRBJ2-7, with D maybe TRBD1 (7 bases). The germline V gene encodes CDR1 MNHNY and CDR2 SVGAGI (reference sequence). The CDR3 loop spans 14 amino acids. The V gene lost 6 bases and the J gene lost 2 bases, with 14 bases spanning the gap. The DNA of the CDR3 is TGTGCCAGCAGGACTGACAGGGAGGCCTACGAGCAGTACTTC. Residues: CASRTDREAYEQYF.

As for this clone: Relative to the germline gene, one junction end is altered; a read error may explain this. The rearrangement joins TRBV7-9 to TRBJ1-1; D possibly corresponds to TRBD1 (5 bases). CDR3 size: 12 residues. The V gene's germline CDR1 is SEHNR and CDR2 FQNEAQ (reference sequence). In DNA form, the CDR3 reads TGTTCCAGCAGCTTAGGAGCAGGGGAAGCTTTCTTT. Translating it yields CSSSLGAGEAFF.

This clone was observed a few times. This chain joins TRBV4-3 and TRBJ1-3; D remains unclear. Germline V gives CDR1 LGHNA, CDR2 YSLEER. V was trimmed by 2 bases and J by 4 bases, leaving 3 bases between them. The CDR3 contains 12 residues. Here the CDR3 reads CASSQSGNTIYF. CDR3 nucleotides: TGCGCCAGCAGCCAATCAGGAAACACCATATATTTT.

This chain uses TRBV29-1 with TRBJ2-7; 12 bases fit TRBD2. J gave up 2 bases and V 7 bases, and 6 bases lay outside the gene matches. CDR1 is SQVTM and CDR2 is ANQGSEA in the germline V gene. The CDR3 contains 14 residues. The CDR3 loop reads CSAQTSGSTYEQYF. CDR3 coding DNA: TGCAGCGCCCAGACTAGCGGGAGTACCTACGAGCAGTACTTC.

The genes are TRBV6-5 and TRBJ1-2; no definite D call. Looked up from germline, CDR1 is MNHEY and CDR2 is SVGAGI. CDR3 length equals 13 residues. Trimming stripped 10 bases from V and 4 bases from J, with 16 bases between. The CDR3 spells CATKRGLGYGYTF. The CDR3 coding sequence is TGTGCCACAAAACGGGGTTTGGGCTATGGCTACACCTTC.

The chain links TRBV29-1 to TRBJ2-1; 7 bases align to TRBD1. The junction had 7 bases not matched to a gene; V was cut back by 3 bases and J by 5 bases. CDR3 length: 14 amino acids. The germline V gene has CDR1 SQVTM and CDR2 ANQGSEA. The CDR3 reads CSVDGQVSDNEQFF. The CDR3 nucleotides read TGCAGCGTTGACGGACAGGTGAGCGACAATGAGCAGTTCTTC.

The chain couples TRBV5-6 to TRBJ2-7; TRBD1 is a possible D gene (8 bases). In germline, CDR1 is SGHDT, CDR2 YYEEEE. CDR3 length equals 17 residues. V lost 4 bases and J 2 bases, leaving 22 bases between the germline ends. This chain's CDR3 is CASSPRPTGGAPYEQYF. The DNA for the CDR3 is TGTGCCAGCAGCCCCAGGCCCACAGGGGGGGCTCCCTACGAGCAGTACTTC.

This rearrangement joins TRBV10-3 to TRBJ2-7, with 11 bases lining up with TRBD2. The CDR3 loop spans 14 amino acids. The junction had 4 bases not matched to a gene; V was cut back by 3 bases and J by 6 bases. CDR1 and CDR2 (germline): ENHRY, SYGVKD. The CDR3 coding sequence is TGTGCCATCAGTGAAGGTAGCGGGGGGGCCGAGCAGTACTTC. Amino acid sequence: CAISEGSGGAEQYF.

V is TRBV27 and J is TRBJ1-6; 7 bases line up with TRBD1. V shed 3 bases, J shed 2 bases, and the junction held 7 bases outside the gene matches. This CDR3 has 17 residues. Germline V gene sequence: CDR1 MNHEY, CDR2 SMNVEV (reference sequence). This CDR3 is CASSFIRGNAYNSPLHF. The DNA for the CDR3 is TGTGCCAGCAGTTTTATCAGGGGGAACGCCTATAATTCACCCCTCCACTTT.

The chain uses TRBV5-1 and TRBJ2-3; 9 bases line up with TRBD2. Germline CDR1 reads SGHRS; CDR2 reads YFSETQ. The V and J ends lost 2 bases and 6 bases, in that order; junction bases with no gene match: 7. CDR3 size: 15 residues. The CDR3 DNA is TGCGCCAGCAGCTTCCAGCGGGGGGTCGCTGATACGCAGTATTTT. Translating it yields CASSFQRGVADTQYF. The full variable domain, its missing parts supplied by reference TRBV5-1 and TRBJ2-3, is KAGVTQTPRYLIKTRGQQVTLSCSPISGHRSVSWYQQTPGQGLQFLFEYFSETQRNKGNFPGRFSGRQFSNSRSEMNVSTLELGDSALYLCASSFQRGVADTQYFGPGTRLTVL.

The CDR3 region is CASSLGGNNSPLHF. CDR3 coding DNA: TGTGCCAGCAGCTTGGGAGGGAATAATTCACCCCTCCACTTT. J is TRBJ1-6 and V is TRBV7-8; unclear D gene. The CDR3 sequence is 14 residues long. V was clipped by 3 bases and J by 5 bases, with 8 bases between them. In germline, CDR1 is SGHVS, CDR2 FQNEAQ.

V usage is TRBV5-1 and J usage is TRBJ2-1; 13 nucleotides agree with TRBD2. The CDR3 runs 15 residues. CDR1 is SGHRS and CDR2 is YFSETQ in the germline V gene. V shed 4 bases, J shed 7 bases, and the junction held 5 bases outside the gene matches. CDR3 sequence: CASSLTSGGANEQFF. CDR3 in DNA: TGCGCCAGCAGCCTAACTAGCGGGGGGGCAAATGAGCAGTTCTTC.

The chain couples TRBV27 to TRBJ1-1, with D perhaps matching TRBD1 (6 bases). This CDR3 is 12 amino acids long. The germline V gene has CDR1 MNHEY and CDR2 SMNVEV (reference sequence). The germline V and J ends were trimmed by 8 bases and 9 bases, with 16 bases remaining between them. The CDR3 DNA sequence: TGTGCCAGCGGGCTTACAGGGTTGAAAGCTTTCTTT. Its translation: CASGLTGLKAFF.

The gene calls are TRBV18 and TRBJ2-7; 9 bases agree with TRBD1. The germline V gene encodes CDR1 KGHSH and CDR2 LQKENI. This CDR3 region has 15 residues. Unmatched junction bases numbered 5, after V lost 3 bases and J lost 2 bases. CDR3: CASSPRTGVAYEQYF. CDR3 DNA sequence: TGTGCCAGCTCACCCCGGACAGGGGTAGCCTACGAGCAGTACTTC.